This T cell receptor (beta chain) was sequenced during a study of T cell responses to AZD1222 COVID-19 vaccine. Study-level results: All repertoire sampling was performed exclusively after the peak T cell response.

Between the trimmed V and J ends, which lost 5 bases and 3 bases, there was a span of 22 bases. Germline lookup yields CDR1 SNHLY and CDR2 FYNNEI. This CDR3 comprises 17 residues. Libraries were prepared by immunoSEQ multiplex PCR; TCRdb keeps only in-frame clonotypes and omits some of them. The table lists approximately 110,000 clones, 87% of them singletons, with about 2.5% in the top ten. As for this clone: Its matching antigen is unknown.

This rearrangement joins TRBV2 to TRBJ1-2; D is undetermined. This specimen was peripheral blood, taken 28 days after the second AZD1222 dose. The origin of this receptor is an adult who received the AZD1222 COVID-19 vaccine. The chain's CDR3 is CASSHLLGSWEDYGYTF. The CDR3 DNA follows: TGTGCCAGCAGTCACCTCCTAGGATCGTGGGAGGACTATGGCTACACCTTC.